Sequencing of this T cell receptor beta chain was carried out in a study of blood T cell repertoires in COVID-19. Followed longitudinally, the Seattle patients had been enrolled during active infection. Germline V gives CDR1 LNHDA, CDR2 SQIVND (reference sequence). The CDR3 is 14 amino acids. J gave up 8 bases and V 5 bases, and 6 bases lay outside the gene matches. In the source study's methods: Reference gene primers were amplified, and this amplification served to estimate nucleated cell counts. Profiling relied on immunoSEQ multiplex PCR, and the TCRdb table lists in-frame clones only, not all of them. V, J and clone size are taken as reported in that table, and D and trimming were inferred from the DNA itself. The sample shows about 250,000 clones, 70% to 90% of them seen only once.

Material: peripheral blood. The chain employs TRBV19 and TRBJ1-6; 7 bases align to TRBD1. The receptor's source is a human donor with COVID-19, enrolled during active disease. The donor label of this sample is uncertain. The CDR3 DNA reads TGTGCCAGTAGTTTCGGGACAGCAGATTCACCCCTCCACTTT. Translation: CASSFGTADSPLHF.